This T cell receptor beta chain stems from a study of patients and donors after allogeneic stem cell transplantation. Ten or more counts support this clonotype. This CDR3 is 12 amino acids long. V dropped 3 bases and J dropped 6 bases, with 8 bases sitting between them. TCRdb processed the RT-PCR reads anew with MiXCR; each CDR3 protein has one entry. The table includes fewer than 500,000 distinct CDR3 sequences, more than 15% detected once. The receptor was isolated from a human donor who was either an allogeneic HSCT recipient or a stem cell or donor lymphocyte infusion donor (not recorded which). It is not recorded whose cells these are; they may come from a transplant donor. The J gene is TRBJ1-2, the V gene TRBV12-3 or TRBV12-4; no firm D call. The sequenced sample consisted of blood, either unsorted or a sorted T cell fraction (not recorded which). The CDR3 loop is CASSLTSDGYTF. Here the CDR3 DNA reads TGTGCCAGCAGTTTGACCTCGGATGGCTACACCTTC.